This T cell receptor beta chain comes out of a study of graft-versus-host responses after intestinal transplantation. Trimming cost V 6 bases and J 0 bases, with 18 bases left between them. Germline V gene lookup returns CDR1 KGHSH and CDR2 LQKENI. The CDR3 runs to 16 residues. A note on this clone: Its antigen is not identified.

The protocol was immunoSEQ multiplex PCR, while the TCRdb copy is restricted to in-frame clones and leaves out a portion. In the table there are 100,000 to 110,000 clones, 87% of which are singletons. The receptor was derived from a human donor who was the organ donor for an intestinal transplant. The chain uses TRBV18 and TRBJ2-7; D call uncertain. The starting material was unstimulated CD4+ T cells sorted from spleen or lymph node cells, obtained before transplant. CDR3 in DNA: TGTGCCAGCTCCGCCCCAGGAAGGGCGCCCTCCTACGAGCAGTACTTC. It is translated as CASSAPGRAPSYEQYF.